This TCR beta chain was documented in a study of T cells after yellow fever vaccination. Study at large: Fractions low in cell number were prepared with SMART-Seq v4 Ultra Low Input. General study findings and limits: Within FACS-sorted repertoires, abundant clonotypes contaminating from the bulk population could be present. At approximately 96% for CD4 and over 80% for CD8, most primary-vaccination clones showed up again after the booster.

The CDR3 has 14 amino acids. Germline-derived CDR1 and CDR2 are KGHDR and SFDVKD. Trimming shortened V by 6 bases and J by 2 bases, and 9 bases separated the two germline ends. For TCR, cDNA came from 5'RACE template switching, which added a universal primer site and UMIs. TCRdb analysed the 5' RACE reads with MiXCR anew, one entry per CDR3 protein. This table holds 450,000 to 550,000 distinct CDR3 sequences, 21% found once. There are a few counts of this clonotype. The antigen remains undetermined. V and J are TRBV24-1 and TRBJ2-2; no clear D. The TCR comes from a man aged 18 to 29 who received the YFV17D yellow fever vaccine. The sample in question was PBMCs, obtained 20 to 25 days after the first yellow fever vaccination. Here the CDR3 reads CATSSPLNTGELFF. The CDR3 DNA is TGTGCCACCAGTTCCCCTCTTAACACCGGGGAGCTGTTTTTT.